Shown below are 3 T cell receptor beta chains from a single sample sequenced in a study of blood T cells in healthy people across ages. Sample-barcoded 5' priming and a J-beta primer mix drove a second PCR of roughly 6 to 12 cycles. Using its own MiXCR run on the 5' RACE reads, TCRdb lists one record per CDR3 protein. The data show 650,000 to 700,000 distinct CDR3 sequences, around 52% seen once. Sequenced material: blood. These TCRs come from a woman of 80 years or more in good health.

This clonotype was observed a few times. The chain is built from TRBV28 and TRBJ1-1, with D unresolved. Germline V gene data show CDR1 as MDHEN and CDR2 as SYDVKM. The CDR3 runs 13 residues. V was pared by 8 bases and J by 6 bases, with 16 bases between. The CDR3 sequence: CASGVAGISEAFF. The CDR3 nucleotides read TGTGCCAGCGGCGTGGCTGGAATCTCTGAAGCTTTCTTT.

In its sample, this clonotype was seen many times. This chain joins TRBV20-1 and TRBJ1-4; D unresolved. CDR3 length: 14 amino acids. CDR1 is DFQATT and CDR2 is SNEGSKA in the germline V gene (reference sequence). V gave up 0 bases and J gave up 13 bases, with 18 bases separating them. CDR3 loop: CSARDQVHLSGLFF. For the CDR3, the DNA is TGCAGTGCTAGAGATCAGGTCCATTTAAGCGGACTGTTTTTT.

A word on this clonotype: This clone may be a read error of a much larger clone one base away. The V and J genes are TRBV4-1 and TRBJ2-1; possibly TRBD1 for D (5 bases). The CDR3 spans 17 residues. The germline gives CDR1 MGHRA, CDR2 YSYEKL. For the CDR3, the DNA is TGCGTCAGCAGCCAAGTGGTCTCAGGGCGTTCCTACAATGAGCAGTTCTTC. Translating gives CVSSQVVSGRSYNEQFF.